This T cell receptor beta chain was recovered during a study of CD8 T cells in Susac syndrome. Random hexamers primed reverse transcription of about 0.45 to 1 ug RNA. TCRdb ran MiXCR on the immunoSEQ multiplex PCR reads and lists one entry per CDR3 protein. The sample has some 100,000 distinct CDR3 sequences; around 95% are singletons. This clonotype was observed a single time. CDR3 length: 17 residues. Germline assignment: CDR1 LGHNA and CDR2 YSLEER. Trimming removed 0 bases from V and 0 bases from J, with 14 bases in between. The chain links TRBV4-3 to TRBJ1-2; a possible D gene is TRBD1 (6 bases). The sample comprised CD4+ T cells from PBMCs. This sequence was found in a human donor in good health. This chain's CDR3 is CASSQDISQGTNYGYTF. DNA of the CDR3: TGCGCCAGCAGCCAAGATATTTCACAGGGAACTAACTATGGCTACACCTTC.